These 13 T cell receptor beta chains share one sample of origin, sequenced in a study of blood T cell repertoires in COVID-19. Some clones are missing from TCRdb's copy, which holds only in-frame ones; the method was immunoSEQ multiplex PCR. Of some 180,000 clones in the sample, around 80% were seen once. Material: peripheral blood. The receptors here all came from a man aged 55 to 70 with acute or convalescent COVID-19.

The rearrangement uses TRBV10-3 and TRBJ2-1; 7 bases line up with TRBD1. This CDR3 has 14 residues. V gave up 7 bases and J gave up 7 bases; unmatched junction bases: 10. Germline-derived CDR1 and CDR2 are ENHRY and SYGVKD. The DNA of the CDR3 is TGTGCCATCACGGGTGGCAGGGGGTTTAATGAGCAGTTCTTC. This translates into CAITGGRGFNEQFF.

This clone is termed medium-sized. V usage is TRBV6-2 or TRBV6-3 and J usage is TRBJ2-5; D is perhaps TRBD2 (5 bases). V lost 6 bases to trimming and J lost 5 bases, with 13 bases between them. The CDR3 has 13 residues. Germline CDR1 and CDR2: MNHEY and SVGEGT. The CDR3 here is CASSPEGWETQYF. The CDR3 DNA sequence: TGTGCCAGCAGCCCCGAGGGTTGGGAGACCCAGTACTTC.

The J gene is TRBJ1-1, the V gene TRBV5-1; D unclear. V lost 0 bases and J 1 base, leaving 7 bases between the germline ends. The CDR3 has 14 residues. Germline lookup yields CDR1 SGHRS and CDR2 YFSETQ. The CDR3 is CASSLGSANTEAFF. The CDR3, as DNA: TGCGCCAGCAGCTTGGGCAGCGCGAACACTGAAGCTTTCTTT.

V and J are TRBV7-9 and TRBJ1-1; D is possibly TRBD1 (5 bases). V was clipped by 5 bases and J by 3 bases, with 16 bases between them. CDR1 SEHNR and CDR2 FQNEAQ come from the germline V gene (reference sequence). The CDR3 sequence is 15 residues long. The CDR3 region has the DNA TGTGCCAGCAGCCCTAAAGGGGTTAGGGACACTGAAGCTTTCTTT. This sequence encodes CASSPKGVRDTEAFF. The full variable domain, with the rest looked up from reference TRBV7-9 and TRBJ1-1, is DTGVSQNPRHKITKRGQNVTFRCDPISEHNRLYWYRQTLGQGPEFLTYFQNEAQLEKSRLLSDRFSAERPKGSFSTLEIQRTEQGDSAMYLCASSPKGVRDTEAFFGQGTRLTVV.

CDR3 in DNA: TGTGCCAGCAGCTTGACGGGGTCCCAAAACATTCAGTACTTC. Its protein is CASSLTGSQNIQYF. V gene TRBV5-4 combines with J gene TRBJ2-4; tentative D call: TRBD2 (5 bases). The CDR3 contains 14 residues. Germline CDR1 and CDR2: SGHNT and YYREEE (reference sequence). Trimming shortened V by 1 base and J by 5 bases, and 10 bases separated the two germline ends.

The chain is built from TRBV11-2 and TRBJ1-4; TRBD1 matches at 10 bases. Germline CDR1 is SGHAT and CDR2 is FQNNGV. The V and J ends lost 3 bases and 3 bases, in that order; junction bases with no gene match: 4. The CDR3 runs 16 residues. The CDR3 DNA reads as TGTGCCAGCAGCTTGGGGGGACAGGGGTCTAATGAAAAACTGTTTTTT. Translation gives CASSLGGQGSNEKLFF. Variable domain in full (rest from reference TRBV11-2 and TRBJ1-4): EAGVAQSPRYKIIEKRQSVAFWCNPISGHATLYWYQQILGQGPKLLIQFQNNGVVDDSQLPKDRFSAERLKGVDSTLKIQPAKLEDSAVYLCASSLGGQGSNEKLFFGSGTQLSVL.

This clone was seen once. The CDR3 region has the DNA TGCGCCAGCAGCTTGGCCGCAGGGAATTTCTACGAGCAGTACTTC. Residues: CASSLAAGNFYEQYF. The chain links TRBV5-1 to TRBJ2-7; TRBD1 is a possible D gene (5 bases). Germline values: CDR1 SGHRS, CDR2 YFSETQ. The CDR3 spans 15 residues. V lost 0 bases to trimming and J lost 3 bases, with 13 bases between them.

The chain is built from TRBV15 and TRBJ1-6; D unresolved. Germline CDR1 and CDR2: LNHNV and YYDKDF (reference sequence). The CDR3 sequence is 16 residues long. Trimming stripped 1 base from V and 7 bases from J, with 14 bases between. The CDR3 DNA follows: TGTGCCACCAGCAGAGTTATTCTGGTCCAGAATTCACCCCTCCACTTT. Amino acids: CATSRVILVQNSPLHF. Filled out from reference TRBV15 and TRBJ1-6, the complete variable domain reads DAMVIQNPRYQVTQFGKPVTLSCSQTLNHNVMYWYQQKSSQAPKLLFHYYDKDFNNEADTPDNFQSRRPNTSFCFLDIRSPGLGDTAMYLCATSRVILVQNSPLHFGNGTRLTVT.

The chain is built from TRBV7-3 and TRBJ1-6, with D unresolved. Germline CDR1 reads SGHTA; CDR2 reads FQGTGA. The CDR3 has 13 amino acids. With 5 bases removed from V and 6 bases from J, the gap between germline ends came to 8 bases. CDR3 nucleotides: TGTGCCAGCAGCCAAGACACTAATTCACCCCTCCACTTT. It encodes CASSQDTNSPLHF. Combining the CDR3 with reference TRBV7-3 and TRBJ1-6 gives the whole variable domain GAGVSQTPSNKVTEKGKYVELRCDPISGHTALYWYRQSLGQGPEFLIYFQGTGAADDSGLPNDRFFAVRPEGSVSTLKIQRTERGDSAVYLCASSQDTNSPLHFGNGTRLTVT.

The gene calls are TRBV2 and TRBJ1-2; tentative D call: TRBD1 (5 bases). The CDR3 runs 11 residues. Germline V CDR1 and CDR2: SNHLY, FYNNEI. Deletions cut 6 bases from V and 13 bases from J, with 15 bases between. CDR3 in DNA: TGTGCCAGCAGGACCGGGACTCCGATCACCTTC. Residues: CASRTGTPITF.

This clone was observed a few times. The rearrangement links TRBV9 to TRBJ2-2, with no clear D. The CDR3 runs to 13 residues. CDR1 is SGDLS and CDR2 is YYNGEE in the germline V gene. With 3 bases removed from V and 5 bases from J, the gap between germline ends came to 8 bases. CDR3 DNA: TGTGCCAGCAGCGAGCCCCGGACCGGGGAGCTGTTTTTT. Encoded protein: CASSEPRTGELFF.

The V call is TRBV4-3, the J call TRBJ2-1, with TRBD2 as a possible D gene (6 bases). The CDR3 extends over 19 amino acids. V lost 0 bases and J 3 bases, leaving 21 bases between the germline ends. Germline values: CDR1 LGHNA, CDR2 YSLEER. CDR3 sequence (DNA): TGCGCCAGCAGCCAAGATTCGTTCCGGGGGAGGTCCCTCTACAATGAGCAGTTCTTC. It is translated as CASSQDSFRGRSLYNEQFF.

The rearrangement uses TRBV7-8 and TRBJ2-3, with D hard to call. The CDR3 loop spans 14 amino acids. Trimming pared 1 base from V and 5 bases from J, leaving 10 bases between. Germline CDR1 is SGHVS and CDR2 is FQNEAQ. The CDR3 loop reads CASSLEVAQDTQYF. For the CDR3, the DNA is TGTGCCAGCAGCTTAGAAGTAGCTCAAGATACGCAGTATTTT.